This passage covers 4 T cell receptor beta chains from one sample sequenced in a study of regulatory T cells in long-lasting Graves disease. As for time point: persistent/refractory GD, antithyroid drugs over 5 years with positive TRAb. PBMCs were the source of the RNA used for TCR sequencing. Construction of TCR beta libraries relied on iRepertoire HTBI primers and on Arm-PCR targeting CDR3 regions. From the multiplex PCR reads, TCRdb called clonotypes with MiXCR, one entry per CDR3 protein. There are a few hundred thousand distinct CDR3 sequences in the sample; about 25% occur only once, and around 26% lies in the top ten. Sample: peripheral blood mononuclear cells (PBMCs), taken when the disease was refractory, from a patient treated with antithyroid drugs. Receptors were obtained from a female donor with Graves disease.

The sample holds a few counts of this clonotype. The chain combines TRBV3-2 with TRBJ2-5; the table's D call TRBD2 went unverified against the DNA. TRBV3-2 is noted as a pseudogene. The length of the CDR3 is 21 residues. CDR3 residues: CASSQGLIPGLAGRPQETQYF. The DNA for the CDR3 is TGTGCCAGCAGCCAAGGACTCATACCGGGACTAGCGGGAAGACCTCAAGAGACCCAGTACTTC.

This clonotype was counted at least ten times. CDR3 amino acids: CASSPKARGMETQYF. As DNA, the CDR3 is TGTGCCAGCAGTCCAAAGGCTAGGGGGATGGAGACCCAGTACTTC. V gene TRBV7-8 combines with J gene TRBJ2-5; the D gene is possibly TRBD1 (6 bases). The CDR3 is made up of 15 amino acids. V gave up 6 bases and J gave up 5 bases, with 19 bases separating them. From germline, CDR1 is SGHVS and CDR2 FQNEAQ.

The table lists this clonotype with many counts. In DNA form, the CDR3 reads TGTGCCTGGAGCGGGAGATCCTACGAGCAGTACTTC. It is translated as CAWSGRSYEQYF. V gene TRBV30 combines with J gene TRBJ2-7; maybe TRBD2 (6 bases). The CDR3 is made up of 12 amino acids. The V end was cut by 3 bases, the J end by 1 base, with 7 bases between. The germline V gene encodes CDR1 GTSNPN and CDR2 SVGIG (reference sequence).

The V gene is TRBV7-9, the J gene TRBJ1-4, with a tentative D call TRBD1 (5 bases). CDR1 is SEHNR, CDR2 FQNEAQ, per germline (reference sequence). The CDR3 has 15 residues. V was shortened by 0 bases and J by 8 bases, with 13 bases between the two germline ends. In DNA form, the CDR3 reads TGTGCCAGCAGCTTAGCTGGGACCCAGCGCGAAAAACTGTTTTTT. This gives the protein CASSLAGTQREKLFF.